Below are 11 T cell receptor beta chains sequenced from a single sample in a study of brain T cells in children with intractable seizures. Produced via immunoSEQ multiplex PCR; TCRdb's table is partial and in-frame only. In the table there are 300,000 to 400,000 clones, 93% of which are singletons. Time point given: blood from clinic visit 5 months post-surgery; TSC patient then seizure free. The sample consisted of peripheral blood, taken 4 to 5 months after surgery. These receptors came from a boy under two years old with tuberous sclerosis and intractable seizures.

This sequence joins TRBV24-1 and TRBJ1-5; 7 bases are a match to TRBD1. The CDR3 spans 13 residues. The V and J ends lost 2 bases and 9 bases, in that order; junction bases with no gene match: 3. Per the germline V gene, CDR1 is KGHDR and CDR2 is SFDVKD. The CDR3: CATSDSPGGPQHF. The DNA of the CDR3 is TGTGCCACCAGTGATTCTCCAGGGGGGCCCCAGCATTTT.

In DNA form, the CDR3 reads TGTGCCAGCAGCCAAGAGACAGGGTTAAATGGCTACACCTTC. Its protein product is CASSQETGLNGYTF. The chain links TRBV3-1 (or the pseudogene TRBV3-2) to TRBJ1-2; 7 bases align to TRBD1. The CDR3 totals 14 residues. Germline values: CDR1 LGHDT, CDR2 YNNKEL (reference sequence). Unmatched junction bases numbered 4, after V lost 0 bases and J lost 6 bases.

The chain is built from TRBV30 and TRBJ2-3, with D maybe TRBD2 (6 bases). Germline values: CDR1 GTSNPN, CDR2 SVGIG (reference sequence). V was shortened by 3 bases and J by 8 bases, with 15 bases between the two germline ends. This CDR3 has 13 amino acids. CDR3 amino acids: CAWRLREKGTQYF. The CDR3 bases are TGTGCCTGGAGGTTACGGGAGAAGGGTACGCAGTATTTT.

The chain is built from TRBV25-1 and TRBJ2-1; 8 bases map to TRBD1. With 2 bases clipped from V and 6 bases from J, the junction kept 9 bases outside the gene matches. The CDR3 spans 16 residues. Per the germline V gene, CDR1 is MGHDK and CDR2 is SYGVNS. The CDR3: CASSEITGQVGNEQFF. For the CDR3, the DNA is TGTGCCAGCAGTGAAATTACGGGACAGGTTGGCAATGAGCAGTTCTTC. Full variable domain (remainder filled in from reference TRBV25-1 and TRBJ2-1): EADIYQTPRYLVIGTGKKITLECSQTMGHDKMYWYQQDPGMELHLIHYSYGVNSTEKGDLSSESTVSRIRTEHFPLTLESARPSHTSQYLCASSEITGQVGNEQFFGPGTRLTVL.

This clone was detected only once. The chain combines TRBV3-1 (or the pseudogene TRBV3-2) with TRBJ2-2; 13 nucleotides agree with TRBD2. The CDR3 spans 17 residues. Germline trimming cut 4 bases from V and 6 bases from J; bases unmatched to any gene: 8. Germline assignment: CDR1 LGHDT and CDR2 YNNKEL (reference sequence). The CDR3 region is CASSRGLAGALPGELFF. The DNA for the CDR3 is TGTGCCAGCAGCCGAGGACTAGCGGGAGCCCTCCCCGGGGAGCTGTTTTTT.

The chain links TRBV15 to TRBJ2-7; 9 bases match TRBD1. V lost 1 base, J lost 7 bases, and 5 bases stayed unmatched. Looked up from germline, CDR1 is LNHNV and CDR2 is YYDKDF (reference sequence). This CDR3 has 14 amino acids. The DNA of the CDR3 is TGTGCCACCAGCAGAGGGGACAGGGTGTGGGAGCAGTACTTC. This gives the protein CATSRGDRVWEQYF.

The chain has TRBV19 and TRBJ2-2; 7 bases agree with TRBD2. CDR3 length: 16 residues. Germline assignment: CDR1 LNHDA and CDR2 SQIVND (reference sequence). Losses at the gene ends were 4 bases for V and 4 bases for J; bases not matched to a gene: 9. Here the CDR3 DNA reads TGTGCCAGTAGTACCATGGGCGGGAGAGTCACCGGGGAGCTGTTTTTT. This codes for CASSTMGGRVTGELFF.

The V gene is TRBV9, the J gene TRBJ2-3; 7 bases agree with TRBD1. This CDR3 has 14 amino acids. The germline V gene encodes CDR1 SGDLS and CDR2 YYNGEE. J was trimmed by 5 bases and V by 5 bases; bases with no gene match: 8. CDR3 coding DNA: TGTGCCAGCAGTACTCGACAGGGTCAAGATACGCAGTATTTT. Protein product: CASSTRQGQDTQYF.

The V and J genes are TRBV7-9 and TRBJ2-5; possibly TRBD2 for D (5 bases). Germline V gene data show CDR1 as SEHNR and CDR2 as FQNEAQ (reference sequence). Trimming removed 3 bases at V and 5 bases at J, with 13 bases between. The CDR3 loop spans 14 amino acids. The CDR3, as DNA: TGTGCCAGCAGCTTTAGCTCTCCGGGGGAGACCCAGTACTTC. This translates into CASSFSSPGETQYF.

In its sample, this clone was seen once. The chain combines TRBV25-1 with TRBJ1-1, with D possibly matching TRBD1 (5 bases). CDR1 and CDR2 (germline): MGHDK, SYGVNS. The CDR3 length is 15 residues. V lost 5 bases and J lost 0, with 13 bases in between. CDR3 region: CASSPGTIMNTEAFF. The CDR3 nucleotides are TGTGCCAGCAGTCCAGGGACTATCATGAACACTGAAGCTTTCTTT.

The chain has TRBV30 and TRBJ1-5; the D gene is possibly TRBD1 (5 bases). The CDR3 extends over 14 amino acids. Germline values: CDR1 GTSNPN, CDR2 SVGIG (reference sequence). The V gene lost 4 bases and the J gene lost 1 base, with 11 bases spanning the gap. CDR3 DNA sequence: TGTGCCTGGACGGGCGGGGCCAGCAATCAGCCCCAGCATTTT. Its protein is CAWTGGASNQPQHF.